These 8 T cell receptor beta chains came from one sample sequenced in a study of blood T cell repertoires in COVID-19. Here immunoSEQ multiplex PCR was the method, and the copy in TCRdb shows in-frame clones only, minus some. Among a few hundred thousand clones, 75% to 90% were seen once, and the ten largest hold about 4.8%. Sequenced: PBMCs or T cells enriched from blood (not recorded which). All receptors derive from a woman between 50 and 59 years old who had recovered from COVID-19.

J is TRBJ1-2 and V is TRBV29-1; TRBD1 aligns across 8 bases. CDR1 and CDR2 (germline): SQVTM, ANQGSEA. J gave up 5 bases and V 0 bases, and 8 bases lay outside the gene matches. CDR3 length: 15 amino acids. CDR3 residues: CSVEDKDRVGYGYTF. The DNA for the CDR3 is TGCAGCGTTGAAGACAAGGACAGGGTAGGATATGGCTACACCTTC.

The chain couples TRBV10-3 to TRBJ2-5; the match to TRBD2 covers 8 bases. The CDR3 consists of 13 residues. CDR1 is ENHRY and CDR2 is SYGVKD in the germline V gene. The V gene end was trimmed by 11 bases and the J gene end by 1 base; junction bases not matched to a gene: 6. CDR3: CASLADLQETQYF. The CDR3 DNA reads as TGTGCCTCACTAGCGGACCTCCAAGAGACCCAGTACTTC.

The gene calls are TRBV7-2 and TRBJ1-2; 9 bases are a match to TRBD1. CDR3 size: 13 residues. Looked up from germline, CDR1 is SGHTA and CDR2 is FQGNSA. V lost 8 bases, J lost 2 bases, and 3 bases stayed unmatched. The CDR3 sequence is CASPGTGNYGYTF. CDR3 DNA: TGTGCCAGCCCCGGGACAGGGAACTATGGCTACACCTTC.

This clone was detected only once. V gene TRBV27 combines with J gene TRBJ2-3; D perhaps matches TRBD1 (5 bases). The CDR3 has 14 amino acids. CDR1 MNHEY and CDR2 SMNVEV come from the germline V gene (reference sequence). V was pared by 3 bases and J by 1 base, with 8 bases between. The CDR3 region is CASSLLTGTDTQYF. The CDR3 DNA follows: TGTGCCAGCAGTTTGCTGACAGGCACAGATACGCAGTATTTT.

The chain recombines TRBV5-6 with TRBJ1-1; D call uncertain. Trimming took 3 bases from V and 3 from J, leaving 15 bases between them. Germline values: CDR1 SGHDT, CDR2 YYEEEE. This CDR3 comprises 15 residues. Here the CDR3 reads CASSWGAAPHTEAFF. The CDR3 DNA follows: TGTGCCAGCAGCTGGGGAGCAGCCCCTCACACTGAAGCTTTCTTT.

The chain uses TRBV5-1 and TRBJ1-4; D remains unclear. Trimming left V 0 bases short and J 0 bases short, with 6 bases between. Germline V gene sequence: CDR1 SGHRS, CDR2 YFSETQ. The CDR3 runs to 15 residues. In DNA form, the CDR3 reads TGCGCCAGCAGCTTGGCACTTGCAACTAATGAAAAACTGTTTTTT. Translating it yields CASSLALATNEKLFF.

CDR3 in amino acids: CAWSVLQAGGYTF. The DNA of the CDR3 is TGTGCCTGGAGTGTACTTCAGGCGGGCGGCTACACCTTC. The V gene is TRBV30, the J gene TRBJ1-2; D is unresolved. In germline, CDR1 is GTSNPN, CDR2 SVGIG (reference sequence). Trimming shortened V by 0 bases and J by 8 bases, and 13 bases separated the two germline ends. The CDR3 is made up of 13 amino acids.

V and J are TRBV7-3 and TRBJ2-1, with 7 bases lining up with TRBD2. Germline loops: CDR1 SGHTA, CDR2 FQGTGA. V was pared by 2 bases and J by 3 bases, with 7 bases of the junction left unmatched. CDR3 length: 16 amino acids. In DNA, the CDR3 is TGTGCCAGCAGCTTATTGGGACTAAACCTCTACAATGAGCAGTTCTTC. Its translation is CASSLLGLNLYNEQFF.